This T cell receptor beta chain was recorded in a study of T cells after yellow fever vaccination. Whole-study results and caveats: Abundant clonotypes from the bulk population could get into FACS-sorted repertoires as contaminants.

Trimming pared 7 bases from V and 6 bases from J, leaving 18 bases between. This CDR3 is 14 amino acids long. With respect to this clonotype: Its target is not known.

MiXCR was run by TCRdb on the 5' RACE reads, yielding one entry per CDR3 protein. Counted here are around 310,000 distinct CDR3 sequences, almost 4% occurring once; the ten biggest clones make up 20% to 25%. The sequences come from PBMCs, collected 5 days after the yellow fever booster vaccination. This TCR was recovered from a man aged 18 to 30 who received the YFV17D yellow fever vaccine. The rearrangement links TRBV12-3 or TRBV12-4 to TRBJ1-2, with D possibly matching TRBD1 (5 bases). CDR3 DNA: TGTGCCAGCACCAAGACAGAGCTGCTTCATGGCTACACCTTC. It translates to CASTKTELLHGYTF.